One and the same sample provided the 13 T cell receptor beta chains below, sequenced in a study of identical twins (TCRdb year 2016). The receptor library was made with 5' RACE. Sequenced using an Illumina HiSeq 2000. TCRdb cleaned the public reads at Q25 with fastp, built clones with MiXCR and kept in-frame beta chains. Each entry is one CDR3 protein sequence, shown with its most common DNA and genes. The sample table lists 1.5 million to 2 million distinct CDR3 sequences, 25% to 35% of them with a count of one. The ten largest clonotypes hold about 0.27% of the sample. The specimen sequenced was cord blood. These receptors were collected from a newborn girl in good health.

The V and J genes are TRBV28 and TRBJ2-2; 7 nucleotides match TRBD2. The germline V gene encodes CDR1 MDHEN and CDR2 SYDVKM. V was pared by 2 bases and J by 5 bases, with 5 bases of the junction left unmatched. The CDR3 length is 15 residues. In DNA, the CDR3 is TGTGCCAGCAGTTTACCGCGGGAGCAGACCGGGGAGCTGTTTTTT. It encodes CASSLPREQTGELFF.

This sequence joins TRBV5-4 and TRBJ2-4; D could derive from TRBD1 or TRBD2 (5 bases each). Trimming removed 4 bases at V and 13 bases at J, with 27 bases between. This CDR3 contains 16 residues. The V gene's germline CDR1 is SGHNT and CDR2 YYREEE (reference sequence). The CDR3: CASSPLPSWGTREQYF. Here the CDR3 DNA reads TGTGCCAGCAGCCCCTTACCAAGCTGGGGGACGAGAGAGCAGTACTTC.

This clonotype was found a few times. The V gene is TRBV20-1, the J gene TRBJ2-5; 14 nucleotides align to TRBD2. The J call is in doubt because the DNA end fits TRBJ2-7 better. This CDR3 contains 16 residues. From germline, CDR1 is DFQATT and CDR2 SNEGSKA (reference sequence). CDR3 bases: TGCAGTGCTAGAGGGATCGGGACTAGCGGGAGCCACGAGCAGTACTTC. Translated, it gives CSARGIGTSGSHEQYF.

In its sample, this clonotype was seen a few times. CDR3 nucleotides: TGTGCCAGCAGCAACGAGGGACTGATGAACACTGAAGCTTTCTTT. Translated, it gives CASSNEGLMNTEAFF. The genes are TRBV21-1 and TRBJ1-1. TRBV21-1 is a pseudogene. This CDR3 is built from 15 residues.

This chain links TRBV7-9 with TRBJ1-5; 10 bases fit TRBD1. This CDR3 contains 15 residues. The trim removed 4 bases at V and 5 bases at J, leaving 5 bases unmatched. CDR1 is SEHNR and CDR2 is FQNEAQ in the germline V gene (reference sequence). In DNA, the CDR3 is TGTGCCAGCAGCTCCGGGACAGGGGACCATCAGCCCCAGCATTTT. Amino acid sequence: CASSSGTGDHQPQHF.

This chain joins TRBV7-8 and TRBJ1-5; D possibly corresponds to TRBD1 (5 bases). This CDR3 contains 15 residues. V was shortened by 2 bases and J by 2 bases, with 10 bases between the two germline ends. Germline CDR1 is SGHVS and CDR2 is FQNEAQ. The CDR3 bases are TGTGCCAGCAGCTTATCGGTAGGGGGCAATCAGCCCCAGCATTTT. Translated, it gives CASSLSVGGNQPQHF.

The V gene is TRBV2, the J gene TRBJ1-5; the D gene is possibly TRBD1 (5 bases). In germline, CDR1 is SNHLY, CDR2 FYNNEI. The CDR3 runs 15 residues. Trimming stripped 4 bases from V and 2 bases from J, with 12 bases between. In DNA form, the CDR3 reads TGTGCCAGCAGTGGTCCGGGACTGCGCAATCAGCCCCAGCATTTT. Translation: CASSGPGLRNQPQHF. Full variable domain (missing parts from reference TRBV2 and TRBJ1-5): EPEVTQTPSHQVTQMGQEVILRCVPISNHLYFYWYRQILGQKVEFLVSFYNNEISEKSEIFDDQFSVERPDGSNFTLKIRSTKLEDSAMYFCASSGPGLRNQPQHFGDGTRLSIL.

Turning to this clonotype: This clone may be a read error of a much larger clone one base away. CDR3 protein: CAISLGEPKNPPLHF. CDR3 sequence (DNA): TGTGCCATCAGTCTCGGGGAGCCCAAGAATCCACCCCTCCACTTT. This chain joins TRBV10-3 and TRBJ1-6; D is ambiguous. CDR1 is ENHRY, CDR2 SYGVKD, per germline. The CDR3 extends over 15 amino acids. Trimming shortened V by 5 bases and J by 11 bases, and 19 bases separated the two germline ends.

The gene calls are TRBV6-5 and TRBJ2-1; D not resolved. The CDR3 covers 13 residues. Germline V gene data show CDR1 as MNHEY and CDR2 as SVGAGI. The germline V and J ends were trimmed by 5 bases and 8 bases, with 13 bases remaining between them. DNA of the CDR3: TGTGCCAGCAGTCCGAACCAGATACATGAGCAGTTCTTC. Its translation: CASSPNQIHEQFF.

This clonotype was seen only once. The chain's CDR3 is CASSKTGAHSEQQYF. For the CDR3, the DNA is TGTGCCAGCAGCAAGACAGGGGCTCACTCAGAGCAACAGTACTTC. The V and J genes are TRBV11-2 and TRBJ2-5; 8 bases line up with TRBD1. J lost 11 bases, V lost 5 bases, and 16 bases had no gene match. Germline loops: CDR1 SGHAT, CDR2 FQNNGV. The CDR3 contains 15 residues.

V is TRBV20-1 and J is TRBJ2-7, with 10 positions matching TRBD1. There are 19 residues in the CDR3. Looked up from germline, CDR1 is DFQATT and CDR2 is SNEGSKA (reference sequence). The trim removed 3 bases at V and 6 bases at J, leaving 23 bases unmatched. The CDR3 sequence is CSASHLDRGGSSGFLEQYF. CDR3 in DNA: TGCAGTGCTAGCCATCTGGACAGGGGGGGTAGTAGCGGGTTCCTCGAGCAGTACTTC.

The table lists this clonotype with a count of one. The J gene is TRBJ2-1, the V gene TRBV9; 8 bases agree with TRBD2. The V segment lost 4 bases and the J segment 5 bases; nucleotides outside the gene matches: 8. Germline V gene data show CDR1 as SGDLS and CDR2 as YYNGEE. CDR3 size: 15 residues. The CDR3 nucleotides read TGTGCCAGCAGCCCCCGACCAGCGGGGGACAATGAGCAGTTCTTC. As protein: CASSPRPAGDNEQFF.

The rearrangement joins TRBV9 to TRBJ2-1, with D hard to call. The V and J ends lost 0 bases and 2 bases respectively, with 12 bases between them. This CDR3 has 16 residues. Germline V CDR1 and CDR2: SGDLS, YYNGEE. The chain's CDR3 is CASSVEISSTYNEQFF. The CDR3 nucleotides are TGTGCCAGCAGCGTAGAAATTAGTTCTACCTACAATGAGCAGTTCTTC.